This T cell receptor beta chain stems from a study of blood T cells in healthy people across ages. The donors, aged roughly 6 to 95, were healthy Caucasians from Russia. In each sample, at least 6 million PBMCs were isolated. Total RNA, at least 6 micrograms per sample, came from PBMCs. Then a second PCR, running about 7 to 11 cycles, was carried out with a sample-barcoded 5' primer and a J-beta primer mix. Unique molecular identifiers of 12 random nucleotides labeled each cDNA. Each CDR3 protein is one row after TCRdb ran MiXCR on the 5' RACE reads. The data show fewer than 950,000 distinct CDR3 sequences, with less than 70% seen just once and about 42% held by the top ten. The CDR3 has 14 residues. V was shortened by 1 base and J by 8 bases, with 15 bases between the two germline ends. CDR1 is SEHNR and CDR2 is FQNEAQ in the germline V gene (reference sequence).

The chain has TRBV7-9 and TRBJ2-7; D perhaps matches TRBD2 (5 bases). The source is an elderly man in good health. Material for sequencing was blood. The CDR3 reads CASSLVGSGNKQYF. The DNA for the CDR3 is TGTGCCAGCAGCTTAGTCGGGTCCGGGAACAAGCAGTACTTC. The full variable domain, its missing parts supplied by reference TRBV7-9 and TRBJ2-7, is DTGVSQNPRHKITKRGQNVTFRCDPISEHNRLYWYRQTLGQGPEFLTYFQNEAQLEKSRLLSDRFSAERPKGSFSTLEIQRTEQGDSAMYLCASSLVGSGNKQYFGPGTRLTVT.